The rows below give T cell receptor beta chains drawn from one sample of a study of shared clonotypes between healthy human individuals. Using immunoSEQ multiplex PCR, the repertoire was profiled, and TCRdb retains in-frame clones only, with some absent. The sample records under 2.5 million clones, 92% being singletons. Sequenced material: naive CD4+ T cells from PBMCs. These receptors all come from a man between 18 and 35 years old in good health. Some clones in this sample may be carry-over from other donors' samples. Both conserved end residues are part of each CDR3. A D gene is named only where the DNA matches it firmly. Clone size is stated in some rows and not others, as once, few, many or a class when expanded.

J: TRBJ2-1; V: TRBV2; size: .; D: .; length: 14; CDR3: CASSKGSRRNEQFF; DNA: TGTGCCAGCAGCAAAGGAAGCCGACGCAATGAGCAGTTCTTC
J: TRBJ2-5; V: TRBV7-9; size: .; D: .; length: 13; CDR3: CASSRTPSETQYF; DNA: TGTGCCAGCAGCCGGACACCTTCAGAGACCCAGTACTTC
J: TRBJ2-3; V: TRBV19; size: .; D: .; length: 16; CDR3: CASSIGPARITDTQYF; DNA: TGTGCCAGTAGTATAGGGCCAGCGAGAATCACAGATACGCAGTATTTT
J: TRBJ2-4; V: TRBV28; size: .; D: .; length: 14; CDR3: CASSRQGAKNIQYF; DNA: TGTGCCAGCAGCCGACAAGGAGCCAAAAACATTCAGTACTTC
J: TRBJ1-3; V: TRBV29-1; size: .; D: .; length: 14; CDR3: CSVVPGNSGNTIYF; DNA: TGCAGCGTTGTCCCAGGAAACTCTGGAAACACCATATATTTT
J: TRBJ1-1; V: TRBV9; size: .; D: .; length: 14; CDR3: CASSHVEGGSEAFF; DNA: TGTGCCAGCAGCCATGTGGAGGGTGGCAGTGAAGCTTTCTTT
J: TRBJ1-1; V: TRBV11-2; size: .; D: .; length: 13; CDR3: CASSRGGGSWAFF; DNA: TGTGCCAGCAGCCGCGGTGGGGGGTCGTGGGCTTTCTTT
J: TRBJ1-1; V: TRBV20-1; size: .; D: .; length: 11; CDR3: CRGEGGTEAFF; DNA: TGCAGGGGGGAGGGCGGCACTGAAGCTTTCTTT
J: TRBJ1-1; V: TRBV14; size: .; D: .; length: 13; CDR3: CATRGEMNTEAFF; DNA: TGTGCCACCCGCGGGGAGATGAACACTGAAGCTTTCTTT
J: TRBJ2-7; V: TRBV7-9; size: once; D: .; length: 15; CDR3: CASSTNAGQLYEQYF; DNA: TGTGCCAGCAGCACGAACGCGGGACAACTCTACGAGCAGTACTTC
J: TRBJ2-7; V: TRBV11-3; size: .; D: .; length: 16; CDR3: CASSSDWRGGTYEQYF; DNA: TGTGCCAGCAGCTCAGACTGGAGGGGGGGAACCTACGAGCAGTACTTC
J: TRBJ2-5; V: TRBV5-4; size: .; D: TRBD2; length: 15; CDR3: CASSDQREGTETQYF; DNA: TGTGCCAGCAGCGATCAGCGGGAGGGCACGGAGACCCAGTACTTC
J: TRBJ1-1; V: TRBV18; size: once; D: .; length: 15; CDR3: CASSPSAAPNTEAFF; DNA: TGTGCCAGCTCACCCTCGGCGGCACCAAACACTGAAGCTTTCTTT
J: TRBJ2-7; V: TRBV6-1; size: .; D: .; length: 13; CDR3: CASSTRDPYEQYF; DNA: TGTGCCAGCAGTACCCGGGACCCCTACGAGCAGTACTTC
J: TRBJ2-5; V: TRBV14; size: .; D: .; length: 16; CDR3: CASSQRSGLSQETQYF; DNA: TGTGCCAGCAGCCAAAGGTCAGGCCTCAGTCAAGAGACCCAGTACTTC
J: TRBJ2-2; V: TRBV21-1; size: .; D: .; length: 18; CDR3: CASSKQTIRWMNTGELFF; DNA: TGTGCCAGCAGCAAACAAACCATCCGTTGGATGAACACCGGGGAGCTGTTTTTT
J: TRBJ1-2; V: TRBV7-8; size: .; D: TRBD1; length: 14; CDR3: CASSPDRVFYGYTF; DNA: TGTGCCAGCAGCCCGGACAGGGTCTTCTATGGCTACACCTTC
J: TRBJ2-1; V: TRBV4-1; size: .; D: .; length: 16; CDR3: CASSLETGRPGGEQFF; DNA: TGCGCCAGCAGCCTCGAGACTGGTAGGCCCGGAGGTGAGCAGTTCTTC
J: TRBJ2-6; V: TRBV15; size: .; D: .; length: 16; CDR3: CATSRDLSSGANVLTF; DNA: TGTGCCACCAGCAGAGATCTCAGCTCTGGGGCCAACGTCCTGACTTTC
J: TRBJ1-3; V: TRBV4-2; size: .; D: .; length: 15; CDR3: CASSPREVSGNTIYF; DNA: TGTGCCAGCAGCCCCAGGGAAGTCTCTGGAAACACCATATATTTT
J: TRBJ2-5; V: TRBV7-7; size: .; D: .; length: 13; CDR3: CASSPILQETQYF; DNA: TGTGCCAGCAGCCCTATACTCCAAGAGACCCAGTACTTC
J: TRBJ2-3; V: TRBV14; size: .; D: .; length: 14; CDR3: CASSQDLGTDTQYF; DNA: TGTGCCAGCAGCCAAGATTTGGGCACAGATACGCAGTATTTT
J: TRBJ2-1; V: TRBV29-1; size: .; D: TRBD2; length: 16; CDR3: CSVVASGGSSYNEQFF; DNA: TGCAGCGTCGTCGCTAGCGGGGGTAGCTCCTACAATGAGCAGTTCTTC
J: TRBJ2-7; V: TRBV20-1; size: .; D: .; length: 11; CDR3: CSARKGNEQYF; DNA: TGCAGTGCTAGGAAGGGGAACGAGCAGTACTTC
J: TRBJ2-7; V: TRBV7-2; size: .; D: .; length: 13; CDR3: CASSSAGSYEQYF; DNA: TGTGCCAGCAGCTCAGCAGGGTCCTACGAGCAGTACTTC
J: TRBJ1-2; V: TRBV4-2; size: .; D: .; length: 15; CDR3: CASSQDEGRFDGYTF; DNA: TGTGCCAGCAGCCAAGATGAGGGGCGATTCGATGGCTACACCTTC
J: TRBJ2-7; V: TRBV6-5; size: .; D: TRBD2; length: 15; CDR3: CASRPSGGDSYEQYF; DNA: TGTGCCAGCAGACCCAGCGGGGGGGACTCCTACGAGCAGTACTTC
J: TRBJ2-7; V: TRBV2; size: .; D: .; length: 12; CDR3: CASSRDAYEQYF; DNA: TGTGCCAGCTCCAGGGATGCCTACGAGCAGTACTTC
J: TRBJ2-1; V: TRBV5-1; size: .; D: TRBD2; length: 15; CDR3: CASSSGLAGVYEQFF; DNA: TGCGCCAGCAGCTCCGGGCTAGCGGGAGTCTATGAGCAGTTCTTC
J: TRBJ2-7; V: TRBV16; size: .; D: .; length: 12; CDR3: CASSWTSYEQYF; DNA: TGTGCCAGCAGTTGGACTTCCTACGAGCAGTACTTC
J: TRBJ2-1; V: TRBV19; size: .; D: TRBD2; length: 15; CDR3: CASSMTSGVYNEQFF; DNA: TGTGCCAGTAGTATGACTAGCGGGGTATACAATGAGCAGTTCTTC
J: TRBJ1-3; V: TRBV11-2; size: .; D: .; length: 16; CDR3: CASSSPRRGSGNTIYF; DNA: TGTGCCAGCAGCTCTCCCCGCCGCGGGTCTGGAAACACCATATATTTT
J: TRBJ1-1; V: TRBV5-4; size: .; D: .; length: 13; CDR3: CASSSDLNTEAFF; DNA: TGTGCCAGCAGCTCGGACCTGAACACTGAAGCTTTCTTT
J: TRBJ2-2; V: TRBV7-6; size: .; D: .; length: 16; CDR3: CASSRTWQGRTGELFF; DNA: TGTGCCAGCAGCCGAACATGGCAGGGAAGAACCGGGGAGCTGTTTTTT
J: TRBJ2-7; V: TRBV6-6; size: .; D: .; length: 14; CDR3: CASTERAVPYEQYF; DNA: TGTGCCAGCACCGAGCGGGCGGTCCCCTACGAGCAGTACTTC